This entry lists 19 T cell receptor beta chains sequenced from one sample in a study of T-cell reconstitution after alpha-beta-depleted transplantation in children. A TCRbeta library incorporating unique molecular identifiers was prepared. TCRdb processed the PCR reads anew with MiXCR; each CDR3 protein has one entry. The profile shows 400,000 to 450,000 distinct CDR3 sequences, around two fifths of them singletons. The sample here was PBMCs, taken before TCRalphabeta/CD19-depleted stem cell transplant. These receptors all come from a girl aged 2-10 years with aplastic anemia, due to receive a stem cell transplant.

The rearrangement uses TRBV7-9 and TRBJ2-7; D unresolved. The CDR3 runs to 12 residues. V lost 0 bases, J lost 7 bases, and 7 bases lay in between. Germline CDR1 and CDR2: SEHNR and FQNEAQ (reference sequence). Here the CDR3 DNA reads TGTGCCAGCAGCTTAGCGCAAGAAGAGCAGTACTTC. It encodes CASSLAQEEQYF.

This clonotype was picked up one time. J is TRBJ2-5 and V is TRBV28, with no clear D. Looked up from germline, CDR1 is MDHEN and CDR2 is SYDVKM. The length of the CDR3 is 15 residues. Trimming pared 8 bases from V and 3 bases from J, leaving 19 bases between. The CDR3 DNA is TGTGCCAGCTATACCGGGTGGGCAGCCGAAGAGACCCAGTACTTC. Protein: CASYTGWAAEETQYF.

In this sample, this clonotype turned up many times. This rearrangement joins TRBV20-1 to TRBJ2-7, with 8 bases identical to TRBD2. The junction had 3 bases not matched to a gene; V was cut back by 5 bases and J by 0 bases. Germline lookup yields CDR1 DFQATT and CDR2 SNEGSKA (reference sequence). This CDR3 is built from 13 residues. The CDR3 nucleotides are TGCAGTGCTGTGCGGGAGGTCTCCTACGAGCAGTACTTC. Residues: CSAVREVSYEQYF.

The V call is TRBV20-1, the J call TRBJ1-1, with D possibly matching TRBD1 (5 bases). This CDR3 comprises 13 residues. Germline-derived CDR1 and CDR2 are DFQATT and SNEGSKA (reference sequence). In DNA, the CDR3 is TGCAGCTTTCAACTCGGGGGTAGCACTGAAGCTTTCTTT. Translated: CSFQLGGSTEAFF.

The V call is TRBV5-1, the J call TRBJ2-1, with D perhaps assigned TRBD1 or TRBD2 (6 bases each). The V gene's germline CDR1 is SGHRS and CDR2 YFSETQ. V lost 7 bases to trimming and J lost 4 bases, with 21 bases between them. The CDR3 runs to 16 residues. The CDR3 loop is CASGNGGGGRYNEQFF. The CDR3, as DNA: TGCGCCAGCGGGAACGGAGGGGGAGGAAGGTACAATGAGCAGTTCTTC. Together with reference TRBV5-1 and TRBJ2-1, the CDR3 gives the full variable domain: KAGVTQTPRYLIKTRGQQVTLSCSPISGHRSVSWYQQTPGQGLQFLFEYFSETQRNKGNFPGRFSGRQFSNSRSEMNVSTLELGDSALYLCASGNGGGGRYNEQFFGPGTRLTVL.

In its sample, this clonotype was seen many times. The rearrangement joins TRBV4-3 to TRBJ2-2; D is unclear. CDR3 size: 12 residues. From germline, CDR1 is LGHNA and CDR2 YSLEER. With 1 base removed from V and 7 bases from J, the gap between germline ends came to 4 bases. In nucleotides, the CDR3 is TGCGCCAGCAGCCAAGTTCACGGGGAGCTGTTTTTT. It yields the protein CASSQVHGELFF.

For the CDR3, the DNA is TGTGCCAGCAGTCTACCCCCCGGAAACACCATATATTTT. This codes for CASSLPPGNTIYF. This rearrangement joins TRBV12-3 or TRBV12-4 to TRBJ1-3; D is unclear. The germline V and J ends were trimmed by 5 bases and 4 bases, with 9 bases remaining between them. The CDR3 has 13 residues.

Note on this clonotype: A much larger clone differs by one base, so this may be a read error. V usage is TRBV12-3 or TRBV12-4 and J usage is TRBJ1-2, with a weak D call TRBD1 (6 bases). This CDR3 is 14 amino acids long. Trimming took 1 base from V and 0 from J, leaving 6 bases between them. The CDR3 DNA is TGTGCCAGCAGTTTAGAGGGGGCTAACTATGGCTACACCTTC. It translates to CASSLEGANYGYTF.

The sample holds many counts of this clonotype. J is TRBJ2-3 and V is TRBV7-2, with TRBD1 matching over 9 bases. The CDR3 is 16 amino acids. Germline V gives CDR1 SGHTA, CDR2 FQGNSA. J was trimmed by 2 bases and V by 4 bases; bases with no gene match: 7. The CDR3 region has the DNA TGTGCCAGCAGCTCAGCCGGGACAGGGACCACAGATACGCAGTATTTT. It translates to CASSSAGTGTTDTQYF.

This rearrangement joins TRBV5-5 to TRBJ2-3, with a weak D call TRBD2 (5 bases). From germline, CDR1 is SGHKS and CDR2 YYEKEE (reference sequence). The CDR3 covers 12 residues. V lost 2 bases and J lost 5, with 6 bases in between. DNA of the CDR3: TGTGCCAGCAGCTTCGGGGTAGATACGCAGTATTTT. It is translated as CASSFGVDTQYF.

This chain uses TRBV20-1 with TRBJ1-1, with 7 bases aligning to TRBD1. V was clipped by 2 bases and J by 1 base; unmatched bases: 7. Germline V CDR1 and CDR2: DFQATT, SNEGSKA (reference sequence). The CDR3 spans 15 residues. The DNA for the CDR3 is TGCAGTGCTAGAACAGGGGATTTTAGGAACACTGAAGCTTTCTTT. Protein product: CSARTGDFRNTEAFF.

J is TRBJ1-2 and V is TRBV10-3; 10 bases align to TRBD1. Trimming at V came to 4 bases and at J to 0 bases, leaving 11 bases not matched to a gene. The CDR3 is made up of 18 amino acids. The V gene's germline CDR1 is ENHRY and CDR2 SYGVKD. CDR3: CAISVPGTGEIANYGYTF. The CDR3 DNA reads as TGTGCCATCAGTGTCCCGGGGACAGGGGAAATTGCTAACTATGGCTACACCTTC.

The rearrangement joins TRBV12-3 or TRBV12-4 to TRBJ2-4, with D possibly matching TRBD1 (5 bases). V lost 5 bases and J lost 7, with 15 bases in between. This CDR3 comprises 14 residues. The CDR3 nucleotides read TGTGCCAGCAGTCCCCTCGATCAGGGTAACATTCAGTACTTC. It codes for CASSPLDQGNIQYF.

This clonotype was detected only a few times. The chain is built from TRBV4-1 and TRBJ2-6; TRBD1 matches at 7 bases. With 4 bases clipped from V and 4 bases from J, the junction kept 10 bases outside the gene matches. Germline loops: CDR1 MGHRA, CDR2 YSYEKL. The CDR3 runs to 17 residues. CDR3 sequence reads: CASSRSDGTAGANVLTF. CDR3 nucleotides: TGCGCCAGCAGCCGGAGCGACGGGACAGCAGGGGCCAACGTCCTGACTTTC.

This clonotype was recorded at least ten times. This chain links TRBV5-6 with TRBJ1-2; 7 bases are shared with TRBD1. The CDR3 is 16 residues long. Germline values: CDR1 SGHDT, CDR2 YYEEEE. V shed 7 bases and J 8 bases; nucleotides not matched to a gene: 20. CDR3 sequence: CASSRQGGIGSGGYTF. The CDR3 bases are TGTGCCAGCTCGAGACAGGGAGGTATCGGGTCGGGAGGCTACACCTTC.

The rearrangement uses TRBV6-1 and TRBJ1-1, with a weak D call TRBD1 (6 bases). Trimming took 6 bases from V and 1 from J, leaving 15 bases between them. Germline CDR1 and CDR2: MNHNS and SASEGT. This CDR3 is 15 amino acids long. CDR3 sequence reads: CASSPEGGRNTEAFF. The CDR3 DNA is TGTGCCAGCAGCCCCGAGGGGGGGAGGAACACTGAAGCTTTCTTT.

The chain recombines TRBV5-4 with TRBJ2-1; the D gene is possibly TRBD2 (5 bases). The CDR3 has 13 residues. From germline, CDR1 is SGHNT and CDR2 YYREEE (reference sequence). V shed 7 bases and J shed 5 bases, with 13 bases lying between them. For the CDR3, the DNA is TGTGCCAGCGGTGAGGACTGGGACAATGAGCAGTTCTTC. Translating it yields CASGEDWDNEQFF. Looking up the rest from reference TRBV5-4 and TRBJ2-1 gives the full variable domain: ETGVTQSPTHLIKTRGQQVTLRCSSQSGHNTVSWYQQALGQGPQFIFQYYREEENGRGNFPPRFSGLQFPNYSSELNVNALELDDSALYLCASGEDWDNEQFFGPGTRLTVL.

CDR3 sequence: CASSQNARETQYF. The DNA of the CDR3 is TGTGCCAGCAGCCAGAACGCCCGGGAGACCCAGTACTTC. The chain has TRBV7-3 and TRBJ2-5; D gene uncertain. Germline values: CDR1 SGHTA, CDR2 FQGTGA. Trimming took 5 bases from V and 5 from J, leaving 12 bases between them. The CDR3 runs to 13 residues.

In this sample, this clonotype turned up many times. CDR3 protein: CAISDPSGANNEQFF. The DNA for the CDR3 is TGTGCCATCAGTGATCCTAGCGGGGCCAACAATGAGCAGTTCTTC. The V call is TRBV10-3, the J call TRBJ2-1; TRBD2 agrees at 9 bases. Germline V CDR1 and CDR2: ENHRY, SYGVKD. The CDR3 totals 15 residues. V dropped 3 bases and J dropped 5; count of bases not matched to a gene: 5.